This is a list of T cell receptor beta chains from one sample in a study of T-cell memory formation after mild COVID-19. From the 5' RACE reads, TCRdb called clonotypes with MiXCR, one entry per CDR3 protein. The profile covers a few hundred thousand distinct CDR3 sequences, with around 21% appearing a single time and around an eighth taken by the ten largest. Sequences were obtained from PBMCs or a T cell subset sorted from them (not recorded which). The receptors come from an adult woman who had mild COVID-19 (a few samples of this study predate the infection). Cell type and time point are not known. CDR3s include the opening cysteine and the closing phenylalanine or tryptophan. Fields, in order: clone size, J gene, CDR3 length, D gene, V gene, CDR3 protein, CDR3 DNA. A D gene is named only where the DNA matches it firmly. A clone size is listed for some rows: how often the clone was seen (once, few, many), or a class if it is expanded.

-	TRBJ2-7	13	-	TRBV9	CASSVATAYEQYF	TGTGCCAGCAGCGTAGCAACTGCCTACGAGCAGTACTTC
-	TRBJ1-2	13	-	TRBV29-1	CSVAEGANYGYTF	TGCAGCGTTGCAGAGGGAGCTAACTATGGCTACACCTTC
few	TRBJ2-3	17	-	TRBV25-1	CASSEPWELGSTDTQYF	TGTGCCAGCAGTGAACCATGGGAGCTGGGTAGCACAGATACGCAGTATTTT
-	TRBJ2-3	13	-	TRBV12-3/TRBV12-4	CASSFRWADTQYF	TGTGCCAGCAGTTTCAGGTGGGCGGATACGCAGTATTTT
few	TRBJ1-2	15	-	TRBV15	CATSRDGGTRSGYTF	TGTGCCACCAGCAGAGATGGGGGGACAAGGAGTGGCTACACCTTC
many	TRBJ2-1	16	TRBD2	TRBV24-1	CATSEGSGGARNEQFF	TGTGCCACCAGTGAGGGTAGCGGGGGGGCCAGAAATGAGCAGTTCTTC
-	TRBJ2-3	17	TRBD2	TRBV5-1	CASTVKPGLAISDTQYF	TGCGCCAGCACCGTAAAACCGGGACTAGCTATTTCAGATACGCAGTATTTT
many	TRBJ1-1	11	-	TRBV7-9	CASSLATEAFF	TGTGCCAGCAGCTTAGCGACAGAAGCTTTCTTT
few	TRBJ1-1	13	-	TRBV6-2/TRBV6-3	CASSTTLWTEAFF	TGTGCCAGCAGTACGACCTTGTGGACTGAAGCTTTCTTT
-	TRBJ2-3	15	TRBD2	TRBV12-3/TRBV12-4	CASRFSSGGGDTQYF	TGTGCCAGCAGATTTTCCAGCGGGGGGGGAGATACGCAGTATTTT
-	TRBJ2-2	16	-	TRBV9	CASSVVGAYNTGELFF	TGTGCCAGCAGCGTAGTAGGGGCGTATAACACCGGGGAGCTGTTTTTT
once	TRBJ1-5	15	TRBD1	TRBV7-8	CASGQDPISNQPQHF	TGTGCCAGCGGACAGGACCCAATCAGCAATCAGCCCCAGCATTTT
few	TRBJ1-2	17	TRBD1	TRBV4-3	CASSQGLRSGGSYGYTF	TGCGCCAGCAGCCAAGGTCTAAGGTCAGGGGGTTCCTATGGCTACACCTTC
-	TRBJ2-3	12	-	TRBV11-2	CASSYRMDTQYF	TGTGCCAGCAGCTACAGGATGGATACGCAGTATTTT
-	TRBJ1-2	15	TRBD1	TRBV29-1	CRFGTGVNYNYGYTF	TGCCGGTTCGGGACAGGGGTTAATTATAACTATGGCTACACCTTC
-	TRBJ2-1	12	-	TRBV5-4	CASSLSGNEQFF	TGTGCCAGCAGCCTCTCGGGGAATGAGCAGTTCTTC
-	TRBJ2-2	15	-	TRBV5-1	CASTRGTAQDGELFF	TGCGCCAGCACCCGGGGGACAGCGCAGGACGGGGAGCTGTTTTTT
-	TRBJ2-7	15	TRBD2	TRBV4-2	CASSQIAGGVLEQYF	TGTGCCAGCAGCCAAATAGCGGGGGGAGTTTTGGAGCAGTACTTC
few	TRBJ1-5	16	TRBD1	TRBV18	CASSYMGGAGGQPQHF	TGTGCCAGCTCTTATATGGGGGGCGCAGGGGGCCAGCCCCAGCATTTT
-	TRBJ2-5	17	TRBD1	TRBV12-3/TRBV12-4	CASNTGQGLGVEETQYF	TGTGCCAGCAATACTGGACAGGGACTTGGGGTTGAAGAGACCCAGTACTTC
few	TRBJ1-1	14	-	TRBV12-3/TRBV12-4	CASNPLRADTEAFF	TGTGCCAGCAATCCCCTCAGGGCGGACACTGAAGCTTTCTTT
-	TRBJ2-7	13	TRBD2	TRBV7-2	CASSRQREYEQYF	TGTGCCAGCAGCCGGCAGCGGGAGTACGAGCAGTACTTC
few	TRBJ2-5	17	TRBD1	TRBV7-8	CASSPTGQGIFGETQYF	TGTGCCAGCAGCCCAACGGGACAGGGCATATTCGGAGAGACCCAGTACTTC
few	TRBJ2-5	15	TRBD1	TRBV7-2	CASSADRGPQETQYF	TGTGCCAGCAGCGCAGACAGGGGTCCACAAGAGACCCAGTACTTC
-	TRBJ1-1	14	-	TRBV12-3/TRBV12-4	CASSRGGMNTEAFF	TGTGCCAGCAGTCGGGGGGGGATGAACACTGAAGCTTTCTTT
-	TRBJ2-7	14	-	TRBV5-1	CASRPGDGLYEQYF	TGCGCCAGCAGACCGGGGGACGGCCTCTACGAGCAGTACTTC
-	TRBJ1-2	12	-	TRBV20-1	CSAPTQYGGYTF	TGCAGTGCCCCGACCCAGTATGGTGGCTACACCTTC
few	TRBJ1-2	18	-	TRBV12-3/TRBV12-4	CASSHTGFGVERGYGYTF	TGTGCCAGCAGTCACACAGGGTTTGGGGTAGAGAGGGGCTATGGCTACACCTTC
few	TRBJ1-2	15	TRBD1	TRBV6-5	CASSFDRQGEAGYTF	TGTGCCAGCAGCTTCGACCGACAGGGAGAGGCTGGCTACACCTTC
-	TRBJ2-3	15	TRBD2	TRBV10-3	CAISEPGTSGSSQYF	TGTGCCATCAGTGAGCCCGGGACTAGCGGGAGTTCGCAGTATTTT
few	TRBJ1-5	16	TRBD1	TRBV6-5	CASSYSSDRGGQPQHF	TGTGCCAGCAGTTACTCGAGTGACAGGGGCGGACAGCCCCAGCATTTT
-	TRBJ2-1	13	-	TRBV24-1	CATSEGSRGEQFF	TGTGCCACCAGTGAGGGATCTAGGGGGGAGCAGTTCTTC
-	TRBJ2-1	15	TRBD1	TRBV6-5	CASRPGQGSYNEQFF	TGTGCCAGCAGGCCGGGACAGGGGTCCTACAATGAGCAGTTCTTC
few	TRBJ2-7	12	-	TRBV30	CAWSKQTYEQYF	TGTGCCTGGAGTAAGCAGACCTACGAGCAGTACTTC
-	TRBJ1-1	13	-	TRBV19	CATLEGRGSEAFF	TGTGCCACCCTTGAGGGCCGGGGGAGTGAAGCTTTCTTT
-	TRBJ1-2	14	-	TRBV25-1	CASSEDGFMEGYTF	TGTGCCAGCAGTGAGGACGGTTTCATGGAAGGCTACACCTTC
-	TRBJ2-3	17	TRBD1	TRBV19	CASSLGQGRRRADTQYF	TGTGCCAGTAGTTTAGGACAGGGAAGGAGAAGAGCAGATACGCAGTATTTT
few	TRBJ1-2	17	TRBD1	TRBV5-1	CASSSYRGQGRPYGYTF	TGCGCCAGCAGTTCTTACCGGGGACAGGGGAGACCCTACGGCTACACCTTC
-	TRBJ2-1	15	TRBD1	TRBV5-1	CASNPGQSTGNEQFF	TGCGCCAGTAACCCGGGACAGTCGACGGGCAATGAGCAGTTCTTC
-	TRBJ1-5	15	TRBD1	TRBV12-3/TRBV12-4	CASSLRGGGKQPQHF	TGTGCCAGCAGTTTACGAGGGGGCGGTAAGCAGCCCCAGCATTTT
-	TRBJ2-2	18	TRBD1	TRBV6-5	CASSHSGPRTGSPGELFF	TGTGCCAGCAGTCATTCGGGGCCCAGGACAGGGTCCCCCGGGGAGCTGTTTTTT